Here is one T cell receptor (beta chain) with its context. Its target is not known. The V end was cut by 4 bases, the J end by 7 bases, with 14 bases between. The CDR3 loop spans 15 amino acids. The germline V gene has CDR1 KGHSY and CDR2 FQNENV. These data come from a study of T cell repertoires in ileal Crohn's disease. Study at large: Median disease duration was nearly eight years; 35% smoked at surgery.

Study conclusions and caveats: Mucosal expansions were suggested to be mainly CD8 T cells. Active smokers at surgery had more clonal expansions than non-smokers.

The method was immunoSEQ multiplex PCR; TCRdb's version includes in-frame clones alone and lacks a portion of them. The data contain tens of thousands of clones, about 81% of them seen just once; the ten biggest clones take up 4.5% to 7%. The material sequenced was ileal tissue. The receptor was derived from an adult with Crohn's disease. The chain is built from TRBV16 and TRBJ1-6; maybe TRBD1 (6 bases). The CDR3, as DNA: TGTGCCAGCAGCCCCTCCCCAGGGGCGAATTCACCCCTCCACTTT. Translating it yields CASSPSPGANSPLHF.